The 12 T cell receptor beta chains given below trace back to one sample, sequenced in a study of blood T cell repertoires in COVID-19. The data were produced by immunoSEQ multiplex PCR, yet TCRdb's version contains in-frame clones alone and is incomplete. Of around 110,000 clones in the sample, under 85% were seen once. Specimen: peripheral blood. The receptors here all came from a woman aged 55-75 years with acute or convalescent COVID-19.

This clone was detected only once. V usage is TRBV5-1 and J usage is TRBJ2-1, with 11 bases identical to TRBD2. CDR1 SGHRS and CDR2 YFSETQ come from the germline V gene. This CDR3 is built from 18 residues. V shed 0 bases and J 7 bases; nucleotides not matched to a gene: 12. The CDR3 DNA reads TGCGCCAGCAGCTTGGGCCTAGCGGGAGGTATCAGTTGGAATGAGCAGTTCTTC. This gives the protein CASSLGLAGGISWNEQFF.

This chain links TRBV9 with TRBJ1-3; a weak D match, TRBD1 (6 bases). Trimming removed 4 bases from V and 4 bases from J, with 12 bases in between. This CDR3 comprises 14 residues. From germline, CDR1 is SGDLS and CDR2 YYNGEE. The CDR3 reads CASSLGQPGNTIYF. CDR3 nucleotides: TGTGCCAGCAGCCTCGGACAGCCCGGAAACACCATATATTTT.

The chain uses TRBV2 and TRBJ1-6, with 9 bases identical to TRBD1. Per germline, CDR1 SNHLY and CDR2 FYNNEI. V lost 5 bases and J lost 12; bases outside the gene matches: 8. The CDR3 runs 14 residues. CDR3 amino acids: CASSPGQGPLPLHF. The DNA for the CDR3 is TGTGCCAGCAGTCCGGGACAGGGACCTTTACCCCTCCACTTT.

The chain carries TRBV7-3 and TRBJ2-3; D may be TRBD1 (5 bases). Trimming shortened V by 2 bases and J by 4 bases, and 7 bases separated the two germline ends. This CDR3 has 13 residues. CDR1 and CDR2 (germline): SGHTA, FQGTGA. The DNA of the CDR3 is TGTGCCAGCAGCTTACAGGGCCCAGATACGCAGTATTTT. Protein: CASSLQGPDTQYF.

The chain recombines TRBV6-1 with TRBJ2-3, with TRBD1 matching over 9 bases. The CDR3 consists of 14 residues. V shed 3 bases, J shed 4 bases, and the junction held 2 bases outside the gene matches. Germline V gene data show CDR1 as MNHNS and CDR2 as SASEGT. CDR3: CASSEGQGPDTQYF. CDR3 DNA: TGTGCCAGCAGTGAGGGACAGGGCCCAGATACGCAGTATTTT.

This chain connects TRBV3-1 (or the pseudogene TRBV3-2) to TRBJ2-1; a possible D gene is TRBD1 (8 bases). Germline loops: CDR1 LGHDT, CDR2 YNNKEL (reference sequence). This CDR3 contains 15 residues. Trimming took off 4 bases at V and 3 bases at J, with 13 bases between the two ends. Written as DNA, the CDR3 is TGTGCCAGCAGCCCGACAGGGGAGGGCTACAATGAGCAGTTCTTC. It encodes CASSPTGEGYNEQFF.

V usage is TRBV6-2 or TRBV6-3 and J usage is TRBJ2-2; D is undetermined. Per germline, CDR1 MNHEY and CDR2 SVGEGT. V dropped 6 bases and J dropped 7 bases, with 12 bases sitting between them. The CDR3 is made up of 13 amino acids. DNA for the CDR3: TGTGCCAGCAGCCCCAGGATGAGCGGGGAGCTGTTTTTT. It translates to CASSPRMSGELFF.

This clone was detected only once. V is TRBV5-4 and J is TRBJ1-1; 9 bases map to TRBD1. The germline gives CDR1 SGHNT, CDR2 YYREEE (reference sequence). Trimming cost V 3 bases and J 0 bases; bases outside gene matches: 9. The CDR3 is 17 amino acids. Written as DNA, the CDR3 is TGTGCCAGCAGCTCGAGTCCCGGGACAGGGATGAACACTGAAGCTTTCTTT. Its translation: CASSSSPGTGMNTEAFF. The full variable domain, completed using reference TRBV5-4 and TRBJ1-1, is ETGVTQSPTHLIKTRGQQVTLRCSSQSGHNTVSWYQQALGQGPQFIFQYYREEENGRGNFPPRFSGLQFPNYSSELNVNALELDDSALYLCASSSSPGTGMNTEAFFGQGTRLTVV.

The chain is built from TRBV14 and TRBJ2-3; possibly TRBD2 for D (6 bases). CDR1 and CDR2 (germline): SGHDN, FVKESK. V lost 0 bases to trimming and J lost 10 bases, with 14 bases between them. The CDR3 runs 14 residues. The CDR3: CASSQDQGWRAQYF. CDR3 nucleotides: TGTGCCAGCAGCCAAGATCAAGGTTGGAGGGCGCAGTATTTT.

The chain carries TRBV5-4 and TRBJ1-4, with 8 nucleotides matching TRBD1. V lost 0 bases and J lost 6; bases outside the gene matches: 4. The CDR3 covers 15 residues. In germline, CDR1 is SGHNT, CDR2 YYREEE (reference sequence). CDR3 amino acids: CASSLAGGGDEKLFF. The CDR3 DNA is TGTGCCAGCAGCTTGGCAGGGGGCGGAGATGAAAAACTGTTTTTT.

DNA for the CDR3: TGCGCCAGCAAAAACTGGGGGGACACAGATACGCAGTATTTT. Its translation is CASKNWGDTDTQYF. This chain links TRBV5-1 with TRBJ2-3, with D possibly TRBD2 on 6 matching bases. The CDR3 is made up of 14 amino acids. Trimming took off 6 bases at V and 2 bases at J, with 13 bases between the two ends. The V gene's germline CDR1 is SGHRS and CDR2 YFSETQ. Full variable domain (outside the CDR3, taken from reference TRBV5-1 and TRBJ2-3): KAGVTQTPRYLIKTRGQQVTLSCSPISGHRSVSWYQQTPGQGLQFLFEYFSETQRNKGNFPGRFSGRQFSNSRSEMNVSTLELGDSALYLCASKNWGDTDTQYFGPGTRLTVL.

The chain carries TRBV3-1 (or the pseudogene TRBV3-2) and TRBJ2-1; tentatively, D is TRBD2 (6 bases). The CDR3 runs to 17 residues. Germline V gives CDR1 LGHDT, CDR2 YNNKEL (reference sequence). V dropped 4 bases and J dropped 9 bases, with 25 bases sitting between them. CDR3 residues: CASSPRSGSGGPGEQFF. The CDR3, as DNA: TGTGCCAGCAGCCCTAGGTCGGGTAGCGGCGGACCTGGTGAGCAGTTCTTC.